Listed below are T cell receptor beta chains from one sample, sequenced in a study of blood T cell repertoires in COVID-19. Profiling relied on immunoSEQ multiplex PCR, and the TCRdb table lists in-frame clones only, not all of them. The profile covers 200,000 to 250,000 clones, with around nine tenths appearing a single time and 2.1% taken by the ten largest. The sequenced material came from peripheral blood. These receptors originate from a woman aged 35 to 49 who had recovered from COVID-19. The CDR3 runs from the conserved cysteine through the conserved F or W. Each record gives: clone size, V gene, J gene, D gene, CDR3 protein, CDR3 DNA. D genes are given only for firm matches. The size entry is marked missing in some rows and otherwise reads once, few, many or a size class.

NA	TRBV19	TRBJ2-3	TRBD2	CASSIGAGSSTDTQYF	TGTGCCAGTAGTATAGGAGCGGGATCTAGCACAGATACGCAGTATTTT
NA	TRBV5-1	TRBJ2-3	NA	CASSSVPNTDTQYF	TGCGCCAGCAGCTCAGTCCCAAACACAGATACGCAGTATTTT
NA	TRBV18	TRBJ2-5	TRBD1	CASSGPPGQGAWETQYF	TGTGCCAGCTCAGGGCCGCCGGGACAGGGGGCCTGGGAGACCCAGTACTTC
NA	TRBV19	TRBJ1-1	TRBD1	CASSLRTGLNTEAFF	TGTGCCAGTAGTCTCAGGACAGGGCTGAACACTGAAGCTTTCTTT
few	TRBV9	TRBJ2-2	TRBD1	CASSAKAGTANTGELFF	TGTGCCAGCAGCGCCAAAGCCGGGACAGCGAACACCGGGGAGCTGTTTTTT
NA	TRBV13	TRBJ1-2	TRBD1	CASSLGRRTGGLKGYTF	TGTGCCAGCAGCCTTGGCCGAAGGACAGGGGGCTTGAAGGGCTACACCTTC
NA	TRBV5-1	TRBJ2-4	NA	CASSLAGSNIQYF	TGCGCCAGCAGCTTGGCGGGTAGCAACATTCAGTACTTC
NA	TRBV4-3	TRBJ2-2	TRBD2	CASSQLRTSGVSGELFF	TGCGCCAGCAGCCAACTAAGGACTAGCGGGGTATCCGGGGAGCTGTTTTTT
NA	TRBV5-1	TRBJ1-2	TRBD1	CASSDGTGGSYGYTF	TGCGCCAGCAGCGACGGGACAGGGGGTAGCTATGGCTACACCTTC
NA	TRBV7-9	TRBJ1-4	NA	CASSLVRSGVGEKLFF	TGTGCCAGCAGCTTAGTGCGGAGCGGGGTAGGAGAAAAACTGTTTTTT
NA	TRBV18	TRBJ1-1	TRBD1	CASSSRGDTEAFF	TGTGCCAGCTCATCCAGGGGGGACACTGAAGCTTTCTTT
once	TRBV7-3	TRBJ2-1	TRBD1	CASSVGQGVGNEQFF	TGTGCCAGCAGCGTCGGACAGGGGGTTGGAAATGAGCAGTTCTTC
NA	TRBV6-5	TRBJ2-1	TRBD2	CASNLGTSVNEQFF	TGTGCCAGCAACCTTGGGACTAGCGTTAATGAGCAGTTCTTC
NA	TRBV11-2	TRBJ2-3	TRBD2	CASRTKLGTSGVNTDTQYF	TGTGCCAGCAGGACAAAACTAGGGACTAGCGGGGTTAACACAGATACGCAGTATTTT
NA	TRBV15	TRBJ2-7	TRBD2	CATSRVVGGGYEQYF	TGTGCCACCAGCAGAGTAGTAGGCGGGGGCTACGAGCAGTACTTC
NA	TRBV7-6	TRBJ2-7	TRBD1	CASSLIGTGAYEQYF	TGTGCCAGCAGCTTAATTGGGACAGGGGCCTACGAGCAGTACTTC
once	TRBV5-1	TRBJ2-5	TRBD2	CASSSAWGLDQGGTQYF	TGCGCCAGCAGCTCAGCGTGGGGACTAGACCAGGGAGGGACCCAGTACTTC
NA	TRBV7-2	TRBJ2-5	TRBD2	CASSFPAGGVETQYF	TGTGCCAGCAGCTTTCCAGCGGGAGGGGTGGAGACCCAGTACTTC
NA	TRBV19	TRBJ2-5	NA	CASSIGGEGAQYF	TGTGCCAGTAGTATAGGCGGGGAGGGGGCCCAGTACTTC
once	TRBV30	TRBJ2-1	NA	CAWSVRAVQQFF	TGTGCCTGGAGTGTACGAGCGGTTCAGCAGTTCTTC
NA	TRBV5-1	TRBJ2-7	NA	CASSLVSGEQYF	TGCGCCAGCAGCTTGGTGTCGGGCGAGCAGTACTTC
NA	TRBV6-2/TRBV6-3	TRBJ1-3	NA	CASSYSEAGNTIYF	TGTGCCAGCAGTTACTCCGAGGCTGGAAACACCATATATTTT
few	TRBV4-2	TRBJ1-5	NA	CASSSLGLQENSNQPQHF	TGTGCCAGCAGCTCCTTGGGGCTTCAGGAAAATAGCAATCAGCCCCAGCATTTT